These T cell receptor beta chains were read from a single sample in a study of graft-versus-host responses after intestinal transplantation. Using immunoSEQ multiplex PCR, the repertoire was profiled, and TCRdb retains in-frame clones only, with some absent. The table records 85,000 to 100,000 clones, 86% of them present only once. The sequencing here drew on PBMCs, taken 255 days after intestinal transplant. The source of these receptors is a human patient who received an intestinal transplant, so some T cells may come from the graft donor. Each CDR3 is given with its conserved first and last residue. D genes are given only for firm matches. Size is stated for part of the rows, as once, few or many counts, or as a class when the clone is expanded.

>-|TRBJ1-1|TRBV28|TRBD1
CASSQGQGNTEAFF
TGTGCCAGCAGTCAGGGACAGGGGAACACTGAAGCTTTCTTT
>once|TRBJ1-4|TRBV9|TRBD1
CASSVVVTGVGEKLFF
TGTGCCAGCAGCGTAGTGGTGACAGGGGTAGGTGAAAAACTGTTTTTT
>-|TRBJ1-6|TRBV4-1|-
CASSQDTAATANSPLHF
TGCGCCAGCAGCCAAGATACGGCGGCGACAGCAAATTCACCCCTCCACTTT
>-|TRBJ2-1|TRBV10-3|-
CAISRDTSSYNEQFF
TGTGCCATCAGCCGGGACACGAGCTCCTACAATGAGCAGTTCTTC
>-|TRBJ2-4|TRBV5-4|-
CASSLSLSKNIQYF
TGTGCCAGCAGCTTGAGTTTGTCCAAAAACATTCAGTACTTC
>-|TRBJ1-1|TRBV9|-
CASSVGGELNTEAFF
TGTGCCAGCAGCGTGGGAGGCGAGTTGAACACTGAAGCTTTCTTT
>-|TRBJ2-7|TRBV10-1|-
CASKTAPYEQYF
TGCGCCAGCAAGACAGCACCCTACGAGCAGTACTTC
>-|TRBJ2-3|TRBV6-1|TRBD2
CASQLAASTDTQYF
TGTGCCAGCCAGCTAGCGGCTAGCACAGATACGCAGTATTTT
>once|TRBJ1-2|TRBV15|-
CATSRDRTNYGYTF
TGTGCCACCAGCAGAGATAGGACTAACTATGGCTACACCTTC
>-|TRBJ1-3|TRBV5-1|-
CASSLADTSGNTIYF
TGCGCCAGCAGCTTGGCAGATACTTCTGGAAACACCATATATTTT
>-|TRBJ1-1|TRBV6-1|-
CASSEQVGTEAFF
TGTGCCAGCAGTGAACAGGTTGGCACTGAAGCTTTCTTT
>-|TRBJ2-3|TRBV6-5|TRBD2
CATATSGNTDTQYF
TGTGCCACCGCTACTAGCGGAAACACAGATACGCAGTATTTT
>-|TRBJ2-1|TRBV6-5|TRBD2
CASSSFWGRAIDEQFF
TGTGCCAGCAGTTCGTTCTGGGGGAGGGCCATAGATGAGCAGTTCTTC
>-|TRBJ2-5|TRBV12-2|-
CASRLTGKTQYF
TGTGCAAGTCGCTTAACGGGGAAGACCCAGTACTTC
>-|TRBJ2-1|TRBV5-4|-
CASSPRPPDREGDNEQFF
TGTGCCAGCAGCCCCCGCCCCCCGGACAGGGAGGGAGACAATGAGCAGTTCTTC
>-|TRBJ1-3|TRBV5-1|-
CASSLVSGAGNTIYF
TGCGCCAGCAGCTTGGTTTCCGGGGCTGGAAACACCATATATTTT